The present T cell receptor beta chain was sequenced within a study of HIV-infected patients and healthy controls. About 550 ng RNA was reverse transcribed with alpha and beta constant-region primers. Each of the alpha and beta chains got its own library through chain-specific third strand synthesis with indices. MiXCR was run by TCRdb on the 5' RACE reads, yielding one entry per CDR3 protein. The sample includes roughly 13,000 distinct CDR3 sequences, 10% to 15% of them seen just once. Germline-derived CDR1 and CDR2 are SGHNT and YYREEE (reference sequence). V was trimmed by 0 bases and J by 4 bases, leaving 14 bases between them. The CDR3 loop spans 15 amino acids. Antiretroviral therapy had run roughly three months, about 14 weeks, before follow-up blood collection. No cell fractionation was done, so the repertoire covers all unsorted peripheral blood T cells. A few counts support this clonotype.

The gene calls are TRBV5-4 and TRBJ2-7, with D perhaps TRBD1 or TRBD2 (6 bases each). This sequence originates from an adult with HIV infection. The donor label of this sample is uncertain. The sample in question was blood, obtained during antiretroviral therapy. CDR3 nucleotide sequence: TGTGCCAGCAGCTTGGTACGGGGGCCCAGATACGAGCAGTACTTC. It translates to CASSLVRGPRYEQYF.